This T cell receptor beta chain was captured by sequencing in a study of shared clonotypes between healthy human individuals. Overall study: CD4 naive and memory got three plates each, CD8 naive two, CD8 memory one.

Measured with immunoSEQ multiplex PCR; TCRdb has only the in-frame clones, and not every one. Here the sample spans roughly 100,000 clones, around 64% being singletons. As for this clone: What it recognizes is unknown.

The CDR3 runs to 12 residues. After removal of 0 bases from V and 8 bases from J, the junction contained 0 bases not matched to a gene. Germline CDR1 and CDR2: SGHNT and YYREEE (reference sequence). Study-level points and caveats: Sorted-subset sequencing, rarefaction showed, was incomplete despite large depth. Across subsets, estimated richness was generally greater for naive than for memory populations. Researchers sampled only blood; tissue repertoires likely differ.

Sequenced: memory CD8+ T cells sorted from blood. Regarding subset: CD45RO+ cells pooled with CCR7-negative TemRA cells. The V call is TRBV5-4, the J call TRBJ1-1; TRBD1 aligns across 8 bases. This TCR was recovered from a woman in her twenties or thirties in good health. CDR3 amino acids: CASSLGQGEAFF. CDR3 nucleotides: TGTGCCAGCAGCTTGGGACAGGGGGAAGCTTTCTTT.